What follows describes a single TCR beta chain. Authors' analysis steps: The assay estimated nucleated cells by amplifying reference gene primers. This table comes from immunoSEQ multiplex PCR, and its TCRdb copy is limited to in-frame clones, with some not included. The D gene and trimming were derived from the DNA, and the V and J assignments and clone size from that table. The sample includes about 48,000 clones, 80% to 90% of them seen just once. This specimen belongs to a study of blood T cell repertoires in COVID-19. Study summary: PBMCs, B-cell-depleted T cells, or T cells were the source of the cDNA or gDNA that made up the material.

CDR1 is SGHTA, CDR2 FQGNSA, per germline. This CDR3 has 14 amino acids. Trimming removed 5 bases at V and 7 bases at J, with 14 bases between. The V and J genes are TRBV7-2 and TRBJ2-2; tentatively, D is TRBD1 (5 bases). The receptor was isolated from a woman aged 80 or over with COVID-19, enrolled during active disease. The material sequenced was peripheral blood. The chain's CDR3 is CASSPQGTVGELFF. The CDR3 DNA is TGTGCCAGCAGCCCCCAGGGAACGGTCGGGGAGCTGTTTTTT.